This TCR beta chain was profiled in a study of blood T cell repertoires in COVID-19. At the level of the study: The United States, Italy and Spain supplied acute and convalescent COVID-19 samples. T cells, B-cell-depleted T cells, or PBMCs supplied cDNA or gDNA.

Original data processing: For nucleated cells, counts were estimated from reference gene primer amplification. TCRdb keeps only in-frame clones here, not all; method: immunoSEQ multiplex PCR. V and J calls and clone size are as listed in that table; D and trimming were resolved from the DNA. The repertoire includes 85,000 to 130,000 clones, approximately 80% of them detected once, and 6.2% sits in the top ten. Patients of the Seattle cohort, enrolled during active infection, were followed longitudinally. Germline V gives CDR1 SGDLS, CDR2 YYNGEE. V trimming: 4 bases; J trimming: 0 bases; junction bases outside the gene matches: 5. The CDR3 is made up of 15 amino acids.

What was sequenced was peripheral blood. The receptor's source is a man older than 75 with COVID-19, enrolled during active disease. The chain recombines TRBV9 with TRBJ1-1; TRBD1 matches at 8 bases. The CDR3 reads CASSPQGGMNTEAFF. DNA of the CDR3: TGTGCCAGCAGCCCACAGGGGGGAATGAACACTGAAGCTTTCTTT.